This passage covers 22 T cell receptor beta chains from one sample sequenced in a study of CD8 T cells in ankylosing spondylitis. General study results and limits: Typical of ankylosing spondylitis blood, it appeared, was a TCR beta motif of under 10 highly homologous variants.

These TCRs' antigens remain unknown. TCRdb used MiXCR to reprocess the 5' RACE reads, holding one entry per CDR3 protein. The sample lists about 800,000 distinct CDR3 sequences; 10% to 15% were seen once. Input material: blood, either unsorted or a sorted T cell fraction (not recorded which). These TCRs come from a male donor with ankylosing spondylitis.

The chain joins TRBV7-9 to TRBJ2-7; no definite D call. The V end lost 5 bases, the J end lost 7 bases, and 9 bases lay between the germline ends. CDR1 SEHNR and CDR2 FQNEAQ come from the germline V gene (reference sequence). The CDR3 is 11 residues long. CDR3 region: CASSPLEEQYF. DNA of the CDR3: TGTGCCAGCAGCCCCCTGGAGGAGCAGTACTTC.

This clonotype was observed a single time. This chain connects TRBV7-3 to TRBJ2-4; perhaps D is TRBD1 or TRBD2 (5 bases each). With 1 base removed from V and 0 bases from J, the gap between germline ends came to 13 bases. From germline, CDR1 is SGHTA and CDR2 FQGTGA. CDR3 length equals 17 residues. The CDR3 nucleotides read TGTGCCAGCAGCTTAATCCGGGACGCCTTAGCCAAAAACATTCAGTACTTC. This translates into CASSLIRDALAKNIQYF.

This clonotype was detected only a few times. This chain joins TRBV5-1 and TRBJ2-1; the match to TRBD2 covers 10 bases. J was trimmed by 1 base and V by 0 bases; bases with no gene match: 4. This CDR3 contains 17 residues. CDR1 and CDR2 (germline): SGHRS, YFSETQ. The CDR3 bases are TGCGCCAGCAGCTTGGAACTAGCGGGACGTTCCTACAATGAGCAGTTCTTC. It specifies CASSLELAGRSYNEQFF.

On this clonotype itself: Since a much larger clone is just one base distant, this may be a read error. This chain uses TRBV20-1 with TRBJ1-2; D gene uncertain. Trimming pared 1 base from V and 4 bases from J, leaving 7 bases between. This CDR3 is built from 12 residues. Looked up from germline, CDR1 is DFQATT and CDR2 is SNEGSKA (reference sequence). Here the CDR3 reads CSARVGIYGYTF. The CDR3 bases are TGCAGTGCTAGAGTCGGGATCTATGGCTACACCTTC.

Many counts were recorded for this clonotype. The chain couples TRBV20-1 to TRBJ1-2; D is undetermined. The CDR3 spans 13 residues. The germline V gene has CDR1 DFQATT and CDR2 SNEGSKA (reference sequence). V gave up 5 bases and J gave up 3 bases, with 13 bases separating them. In DNA form, the CDR3 reads TGCAGTGCTCCCGTGAGGGATCACTATGGCTACACCTTC. It specifies CSAPVRDHYGYTF.

This clonotype was observed a handful of times. The genes are TRBV7-2 and TRBJ2-1; TRBD2 aligns across 8 bases. Germline CDR1 reads SGHTA; CDR2 reads FQGNSA. This CDR3 comprises 16 residues. The V gene end was trimmed by 3 bases and the J gene end by 7 bases; junction bases not matched to a gene: 11. The chain's CDR3 is CASSFPRAGGTNEQFF. In nucleotides, the CDR3 is TGTGCCAGCAGCTTCCCCCGGGCGGGGGGCACAAATGAGCAGTTCTTC. The full variable domain, completed using reference TRBV7-2 and TRBJ2-1, is GAGVSQSPSNKVTEKGKDVELRCDPISGHTALYWYRQSLGQGLEFLIYFQGNSAPDKSGLPSDRFSAERTGGSVSTLTIQRTQQEDSAVYLCASSFPRAGGTNEQFFGPGTRLTVL.

This clonotype was observed many times. The chain recombines TRBV11-2 with TRBJ1-6, with 8 bases that match TRBD1. J gave up 11 bases and V 4 bases, and 4 bases lay outside the gene matches. The CDR3 extends over 13 amino acids. Germline CDR1 SGHAT, CDR2 FQNNGV. The CDR3 spells CASSSDRGPPLHF. Written as DNA, the CDR3 is TGTGCCAGCAGCTCAGACAGGGGTCCACCCCTCCACTTT.

This clonotype was counted many times. The V and J genes are TRBV20-1 and TRBJ1-4, with D maybe TRBD1 (5 bases). There are 15 residues in the CDR3. Trimming stripped 6 bases from V and 4 bases from J, with 18 bases between. CDR1 and CDR2 from the germline V gene are DFQATT and SNEGSKA (reference sequence). CDR3 coding DNA: TGCAGTGCAAATCACCGACAGACTAATAATGAAAAACTGTTTTTT. Protein: CSANHRQTNNEKLFF.

This clonotype was found a few times. The V call is TRBV10-3, the J call TRBJ2-1; D is perhaps TRBD1 (6 bases). This CDR3 spans 13 amino acids. Per the germline V gene, CDR1 is ENHRY and CDR2 is SYGVKD. Trimming removed 6 bases at V and 8 bases at J, with 14 bases between. The CDR3 loop is CAISPTGSDEQFF. CDR3 sequence (DNA): TGTGCCATCAGCCCTACAGGGAGCGATGAGCAGTTCTTC.

This clonotype was counted many times. The chain couples TRBV29-1 to TRBJ1-5; D is unresolved. Per the germline V gene, CDR1 is SQVTM and CDR2 is ANQGSEA. The CDR3 totals 13 residues. The V and J ends lost 1 base and 3 bases respectively, with 7 bases between them. The CDR3, as DNA: TGCAGCGTTGAAGTCGGCATCAATCAGCCCCAGCATTTT. Translation: CSVEVGINQPQHF.

This chain connects TRBV28 to TRBJ2-7, with 8 bases matching TRBD2. Germline-derived CDR1 and CDR2 are MDHEN and SYDVKM. This CDR3 has 13 amino acids. J lost 8 bases, V lost 7 bases, and 10 bases had no gene match. This CDR3 is CASTAGGRGQQYF. CDR3 in DNA: TGTGCCAGCACCGCGGGGGGCCGGGGGCAGCAGTACTTC.

This clonotype was recorded many times. This chain connects TRBV10-3 to TRBJ2-1, with TRBD2 matching 8 bases. The CDR3 contains 14 residues. CDR1 is ENHRY, CDR2 SYGVKD, per germline. V was clipped by 3 bases and J by 6 bases; unmatched bases: 4. The CDR3 loop reads CAISEAGVSNEQFF. The DNA of the CDR3 is TGTGCCATCAGTGAAGCGGGAGTTAGCAATGAGCAGTTCTTC.

This clonotype turned up a few times. The chain links TRBV10-3 to TRBJ2-7; D assignment may be TRBD1 or TRBD2 (5 bases each). Trimming stripped 2 bases from V and 0 bases from J, with 14 bases between. Germline V gives CDR1 ENHRY, CDR2 SYGVKD. CDR3 length equals 16 residues. The chain's CDR3 is CAISEGGHKISYEQYF. DNA of the CDR3: TGTGCCATCAGTGAGGGAGGACATAAGATCTCCTACGAGCAGTACTTC.

The CDR3 coding sequence is TGTGCCAGCAGCAAAGGGACTAACCTGCGCGCAGATACGCAGTATTTT. Translating gives CASSKGTNLRADTQYF. The chain carries TRBV11-2 and TRBJ2-3; 7 bases fit TRBD2. The CDR3 consists of 16 residues. Germline V gene data show CDR1 as SGHAT and CDR2 as FQNNGV. V gave up 5 bases and J gave up 4 bases; unmatched junction bases: 12.

This clonotype occurred a few times. The chain couples TRBV7-9 to TRBJ1-2; D may be TRBD1 (6 bases). Germline assignment: CDR1 SEHNR and CDR2 FQNEAQ (reference sequence). CDR3 length equals 15 residues. V was clipped by 0 bases and J by 4 bases, with 12 bases between them. CDR3 sequence reads: CASSLARTAVYGYTF. In nucleotides, the CDR3 is TGTGCCAGCAGCTTAGCGCGGACAGCTGTCTATGGCTACACCTTC. Together with reference TRBV7-9 and TRBJ1-2, the CDR3 gives the full variable domain: DTGVSQNPRHKITKRGQNVTFRCDPISEHNRLYWYRQTLGQGPEFLTYFQNEAQLEKSRLLSDRFSAERPKGSFSTLEIQRTEQGDSAMYLCASSLARTAVYGYTFGSGTRLTVV.

The chain is built from TRBV5-1 and TRBJ2-5, with D possibly TRBD2 on 7 matching bases. The CDR3 spans 16 residues. CDR1 is SGHRS and CDR2 is YFSETQ in the germline V gene. The V end was cut by 0 bases, the J end by 1 base, with 13 bases between. CDR3 nucleotide sequence: TGCGCCAGCAGCTTGGATCGGGGGGCGATCCAAGAGACCCAGTACTTC. This codes for CASSLDRGAIQETQYF.

The chain recombines TRBV5-1 with TRBJ2-6, with TRBD1 matching 8 bases. The V gene end was trimmed by 4 bases and the J gene end by 1 base; junction bases not matched to a gene: 10. Germline V gene lookup returns CDR1 SGHRS and CDR2 YFSETQ. The CDR3 runs 18 residues. CDR3 sequence: CASSGTGRDRSGANVLTF. Here the CDR3 DNA reads TGCGCCAGCAGCGGGACAGGACGGGATAGGTCTGGGGCCAACGTCCTGACTTTC.

V gene TRBV5-1 combines with J gene TRBJ1-5; the match to TRBD1 covers 7 bases. This CDR3 comprises 14 residues. The trim removed 3 bases at V and 6 bases at J, leaving 6 bases unmatched. CDR1 and CDR2 (germline): SGHRS, YFSETQ. CDR3 region: CASSYGTVGQPQHF. For the CDR3, the DNA is TGCGCCAGCAGCTACGGGACAGTAGGTCAGCCCCAGCATTTT.

The V and J genes are TRBV2 and TRBJ2-2; possibly TRBD2 for D (6 bases). Germline-derived CDR1 and CDR2 are SNHLY and FYNNEI. CDR3 size: 15 residues. The V end was cut by 2 bases, the J end by 5 bases, with 12 bases between. This CDR3 is CASSELLARTGELFF. The CDR3 DNA reads as TGTGCCAGCAGTGAACTACTAGCTCGGACCGGGGAGCTGTTTTTT.

This clonotype occurred many times. The rearrangement joins TRBV29-1 to TRBJ1-2, with unresolved D. The CDR3 extends over 12 amino acids. Germline lookup yields CDR1 SQVTM and CDR2 ANQGSEA. Trimming cost V 7 bases and J 5 bases, with 14 bases left between them. In DNA, the CDR3 is TGCAGCGCCCTCCTCGTTGGATATGGCTACACCTTC. Protein product: CSALLVGYGYTF.

The chain uses TRBV6-2 or TRBV6-3 and TRBJ1-2, with a tentative D call TRBD1 (6 bases). Between the trimmed V and J ends, which lost 8 bases and 4 bases, there was a span of 20 bases. The CDR3 has 15 amino acids. Germline V gene lookup returns CDR1 MNHEY and CDR2 SVGEGT. In DNA form, the CDR3 reads TGTGCCAGCTTCGGGACAAACAGCGTGAGCTATGGCTACACCTTC. Residues: CASFGTNSVSYGYTF.

In its sample, this clonotype was seen many times. CDR3 sequence reads: CSVRRGPYEQYF. The DNA for the CDR3 is TGCAGCGTCCGACGAGGACCCTACGAGCAGTACTTC. The rearrangement joins TRBV29-1 to TRBJ2-7; D not certain. V dropped 6 bases and J dropped 2 bases, with 11 bases sitting between them. Per the germline V gene, CDR1 is SQVTM and CDR2 is ANQGSEA. This CDR3 has 12 amino acids.